The sequence of this T cell receptor beta chain was determined in a study of radiotherapy plus CTLA-4 blockade in lung cancer. Looking at the study overall: Among patients, over 15% showed objective responses, and 25% to 35% had disease control.

TCRdb's copy holds only in-frame clones and misses some; the assay was immunoSEQ multiplex PCR. Of 55,000 to 65,000 clones in the sample, 76% were seen once. Germline loops: CDR1 SNHLY, CDR2 FYNNEI. V lost 6 bases and J lost 2, with 5 bases in between. The CDR3 contains 11 residues. Patients had chemo-refractory metastatic non-small-cell lung cancer and received focal radiation plus CTLA-4 blockade that used ipilimumab. Turning to this clone: The antigen remains undetermined. At the DNA level, this CDR3 is encoded by other sequences in the same sample as well.

Study-level points and caveats: Strongest reported response predictors: early blood clone changes and post-radiation interferon-beta. In blood, after radiotherapy plus ipilimumab, tumor-derived TCR clones expanded.

The receptor's source is a human donor with non-small cell lung cancer who had a complete response to radiotherapy plus ipilimumab. The source was peripheral blood, collected from a patient treated with radiotherapy plus ipilimumab. The chain employs TRBV2 and TRBJ2-7; no definite D call. The DNA for the CDR3 is TGTGCCAGCAGCGTTACCTACGAGCAGTACTTC. Its protein product is CASSVTYEQYF.